This is a list of T cell receptor beta chains from one sample in a study of T-cell reconstitution after alpha-beta-depleted transplantation in children. MiXCR was run by TCRdb on the PCR reads, yielding one entry per CDR3 protein. The sample has around 360,000 distinct CDR3 sequences, 10% seen once. This material consisted of PBMCs from the stem cell graft donor, taken from the stem cell graft. The origin of the receptors is a human donor who donated a stem cell graft to a child with acute lymphoblastic leukemia. The CDR3 runs from the conserved cysteine through the conserved F or W. Each record gives: clone size, D gene, J gene, V gene, CDR3 protein, CDR3 DNA. D genes are given only for firm matches. Clone size is not always given. Where it is, it says once, few, many or a class for expanded clones.

clone_size: .
d_call: .
j_call: TRBJ1-1
v_call: TRBV3-1
cdr3_aa: CASSKARTTEAFF
cdr3_nt: TGTGCCAGCAGCAAGGCGAGGACAACGGAAGCTTTCTTT

clone_size: few
d_call: TRBD2
j_call: TRBJ2-2
v_call: TRBV9
cdr3_aa: CASSGPSGPTGELFF
cdr3_nt: TGTGCCAGCAGCGGTCCTAGCGGCCCCACCGGGGAGCTGTTTTTT

clone_size: .
d_call: TRBD1
j_call: TRBJ2-1
v_call: TRBV5-6
cdr3_aa: CASRGQGSYNEQFF
cdr3_nt: TGTGCCAGCAGGGGACAGGGCAGCTACAATGAGCAGTTCTTC

clone_size: many
d_call: TRBD2
j_call: TRBJ2-1
v_call: TRBV29-1
cdr3_aa: CSVGGLAENNEQFF
cdr3_nt: TGCAGCGTTGGGGGACTAGCGGAAAACAATGAGCAGTTCTTC

clone_size: few
d_call: TRBD1
j_call: TRBJ2-1
v_call: TRBV2
cdr3_aa: CASSDPGTGGYNEQFF
cdr3_nt: TGTGCCAGCAGTGACCCCGGGACAGGGGGTTACAATGAGCAGTTCTTC

clone_size: few
d_call: TRBD1
j_call: TRBJ2-4
v_call: TRBV25-1
cdr3_aa: CASSEYDRENIQYF
cdr3_nt: TGTGCCAGCAGTGAATATGACAGGGAAAACATTCAGTACTTC

clone_size: few
d_call: .
j_call: TRBJ2-5
v_call: TRBV29-1
cdr3_aa: CSVRDGGVETQYF
cdr3_nt: TGCAGCGTTCGGGACGGCGGAGTCGAGACCCAGTACTTC

clone_size: many
d_call: .
j_call: TRBJ2-1
v_call: TRBV29-1
cdr3_aa: CSLQGGTYNEQFF
cdr3_nt: TGCAGCTTACAGGGTGGGACCTACAATGAGCAGTTCTTC

clone_size: few
d_call: TRBD1
j_call: TRBJ1-1
v_call: TRBV5-1
cdr3_aa: CASSPPRDRVNTEAFF
cdr3_nt: TGCGCCAGCAGCCCCCCGCGGGACAGGGTGAACACTGAAGCTTTCTTT

clone_size: few
d_call: TRBD2
j_call: TRBJ2-1
v_call: TRBV4-3
cdr3_aa: CASSQEGLADLNEQFF
cdr3_nt: TGCGCCAGCAGCCAAGAGGGACTAGCGGACCTCAATGAGCAGTTCTTC

clone_size: many
d_call: TRBD1
j_call: TRBJ1-6
v_call: TRBV12-3/TRBV12-4
cdr3_aa: CASNRGSYNSPLHF
cdr3_nt: TGTGCCAGCAACAGGGGCTCCTATAATTCACCCCTCCACTTT

clone_size: .
d_call: .
j_call: TRBJ2-7
v_call: TRBV10-2
cdr3_aa: CASSGPPGPGSYEQYF
cdr3_nt: TGCGCCAGCAGCGGCCCCCCGGGCCCCGGGTCGTACGAGCAGTACTTC

clone_size: many
d_call: TRBD1
j_call: TRBJ2-3
v_call: TRBV28
cdr3_aa: CASSPSGQGADTQYF
cdr3_nt: TGTGCCAGCAGTCCCTCGGGACAGGGCGCAGATACGCAGTATTTT